Presented here are 12 T cell receptor beta chains from one specimen sequenced in a study of radiotherapy plus CTLA-4 blockade in lung cancer. Sequencing used immunoSEQ multiplex PCR; TCRdb keeps in-frame clones, though not all of them. The repertoire has 50,000 to 65,000 clones, 70% to 80% of them found once; the top ten carry 8.5%. This specimen consisted of peripheral blood, obtained from a patient treated with radiotherapy plus ipilimumab. The receptor source for this set is a human donor with non-small cell lung cancer who had a complete response to radiotherapy plus ipilimumab.

The gene calls are TRBV9 and TRBJ1-3; 9 nucleotides match TRBD1. V was clipped by 0 bases and J by 4 bases; unmatched bases: 8. This CDR3 region has 17 residues. Germline V gene data show CDR1 as SGDLS and CDR2 as YYNGEE. CDR3 loop: CASSVGEGDRVGNTIYF. The CDR3 DNA is TGTGCCAGCAGCGTAGGAGAGGGGGACAGGGTCGGAAACACCATATATTTT.

The chain is built from TRBV19 and TRBJ2-3, with TRBD1 matching over 7 bases. Trimming cost V 9 bases and J 1 base; bases outside gene matches: 4. This CDR3 is 13 amino acids long. Germline CDR1 and CDR2: LNHDA and SQIVND (reference sequence). CDR3 sequence (DNA): TGTGCCAGCAGGGGGTCTGGCACAGATACGCAGTATTTT. Translated, it gives CASRGSGTDTQYF.

The chain has TRBV7-9 and TRBJ1-1; TRBD1 might be the D (5 bases). Germline CDR1 SEHNR, CDR2 FQNEAQ (reference sequence). V was shortened by 4 bases and J by 4 bases, with 10 bases between the two germline ends. This CDR3 spans 13 amino acids. In DNA form, the CDR3 reads TGTGCCAGCAGCTCTGTTAGGGGCACTGAAGCTTTCTTT. Its protein is CASSSVRGTEAFF. Variable domain in full (rest from reference TRBV7-9 and TRBJ1-1): DTGVSQNPRHKITKRGQNVTFRCDPISEHNRLYWYRQTLGQGPEFLTYFQNEAQLEKSRLLSDRFSAERPKGSFSTLEIQRTEQGDSAMYLCASSSVRGTEAFFGQGTRLTVV.

This chain links TRBV19 with TRBJ1-1; D call uncertain. Trimming left V 3 bases short and J 1 base short, with 9 bases between. Germline V gene data show CDR1 as LNHDA and CDR2 as SQIVND (reference sequence). This CDR3 region has 14 residues. The CDR3 here is CASSISNTNTEAFF. CDR3 DNA: TGTGCCAGTAGTATTAGCAACACGAACACTGAAGCTTTCTTT. The whole variable domain, filled in from reference TRBV19 and TRBJ1-1, reads DGGITQSPKYLFRKEGQNVTLSCEQNLNHDAMYWYRQDPGQGLRLIYYSQIVNDFQKGDIAEGYSVSREKKESFPLTVTSAQKNPTAFYLCASSISNTNTEAFFGQGTRLTVV.

This chain's CDR3 is CASSTAGNTEAFF. The CDR3 region has the DNA TGTGCCAGCAGCACGGCGGGGAACACTGAAGCTTTCTTT. The chain carries TRBV6-5 and TRBJ1-1; D remains unclear. V lost 6 bases and J lost 1, with 9 bases in between. This CDR3 is built from 13 residues. Germline CDR1 reads MNHEY; CDR2 reads SVGAGI.

In its sample, this clone was seen a few times. This chain uses TRBV10-3 with TRBJ1-2, with 9 bases identical to TRBD1. The CDR3 is 14 residues long. Germline CDR1 and CDR2: ENHRY and SYGVKD. V trimming: 6 bases; J trimming: 4 bases; junction bases outside the gene matches: 6. The CDR3 is CAISGGQGSYGYTF. For the CDR3, the DNA is TGTGCCATCAGCGGGGGACAGGGATCCTATGGCTACACCTTC.

The chain couples TRBV4-1 to TRBJ1-1; TRBD1 is a possible D gene (5 bases). In germline, CDR1 is MGHRA, CDR2 YSYEKL. This CDR3 spans 17 amino acids. V was cut by 2 bases and J by 1 base, with 17 bases left in between. The CDR3 is CASSQLFMGGENTEAFF. CDR3 nucleotides: TGCGCCAGCAGCCAACTATTTATGGGAGGGGAGAACACTGAAGCTTTCTTT.

V gene TRBV6-1 combines with J gene TRBJ1-4; 8 positions match TRBD1. The CDR3 extends over 16 amino acids. Germline V CDR1 and CDR2: MNHNS, SASEGT. Unmatched junction bases numbered 5, after V lost 1 base and J lost 4 bases. CDR3 nucleotides: TGTGCCAGCAGTGAAGTCTGGACAGGGATTAATGAAAAACTGTTTTTT. Amino acids: CASSEVWTGINEKLFF.

V gene TRBV7-2 combines with J gene TRBJ2-3, with a tentative D call TRBD2 (5 bases). From germline, CDR1 is SGHTA and CDR2 FQGNSA. CDR3 length equals 14 residues. V lost 1 base and J lost 4, with 9 bases in between. This CDR3 is CASSLELGADTQYF. The CDR3, as DNA: TGTGCCAGCAGCTTAGAACTAGGAGCAGATACGCAGTATTTT.

This clone was counted only a few times. The rearrangement joins TRBV30 to TRBJ1-6, with TRBD1 matching 7 bases. V lost 6 bases to trimming and J lost 6 bases; unmatched junction nucleotides: 2. This CDR3 spans 12 amino acids. Looked up from germline, CDR1 is GTSNPN and CDR2 is SVGIG (reference sequence). CDR3 sequence: CACDRVNSPLHF. The CDR3 nucleotides read TGTGCCTGCGACAGGGTTAATTCACCCCTCCACTTT.

The chain uses TRBV19 and TRBJ1-2, with a weak D call TRBD1 (5 bases). The ends were cut back, 6 bases at V and 1 base at J, with 12 bases in the middle. This CDR3 contains 14 residues. Per the germline V gene, CDR1 is LNHDA and CDR2 is SQIVND (reference sequence). Written as DNA, the CDR3 is TGTGCCAGTAGCAAGGACACCCTTAACTATGGCTACACCTTC. As protein: CASSKDTLNYGYTF.

CDR3 sequence: CAEQGDVYNEQFF. The CDR3 region has the DNA TGTGCTGAACAGGGGGATGTCTACAATGAGCAGTTCTTC. The chain uses TRBV30 and TRBJ2-1, with 8 bases that match TRBD1. Looked up from germline, CDR1 is GTSNPN and CDR2 is SVGIG (reference sequence). The CDR3 extends over 13 amino acids.